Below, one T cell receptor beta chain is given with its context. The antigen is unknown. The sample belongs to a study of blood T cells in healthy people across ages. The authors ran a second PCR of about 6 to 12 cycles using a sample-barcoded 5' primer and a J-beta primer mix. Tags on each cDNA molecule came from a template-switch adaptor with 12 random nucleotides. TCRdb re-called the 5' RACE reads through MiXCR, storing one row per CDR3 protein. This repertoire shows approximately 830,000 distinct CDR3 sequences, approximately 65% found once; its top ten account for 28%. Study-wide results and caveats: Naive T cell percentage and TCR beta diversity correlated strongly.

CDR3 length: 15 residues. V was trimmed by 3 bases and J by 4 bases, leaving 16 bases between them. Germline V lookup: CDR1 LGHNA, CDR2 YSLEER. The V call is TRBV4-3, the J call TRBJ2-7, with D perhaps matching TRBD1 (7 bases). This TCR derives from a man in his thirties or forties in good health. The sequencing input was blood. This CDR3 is CASSQDRRAQYEQYF. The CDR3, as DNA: TGCGCCAGCAGCCAGGACAGGAGGGCGCAGTACGAGCAGTACTTC.